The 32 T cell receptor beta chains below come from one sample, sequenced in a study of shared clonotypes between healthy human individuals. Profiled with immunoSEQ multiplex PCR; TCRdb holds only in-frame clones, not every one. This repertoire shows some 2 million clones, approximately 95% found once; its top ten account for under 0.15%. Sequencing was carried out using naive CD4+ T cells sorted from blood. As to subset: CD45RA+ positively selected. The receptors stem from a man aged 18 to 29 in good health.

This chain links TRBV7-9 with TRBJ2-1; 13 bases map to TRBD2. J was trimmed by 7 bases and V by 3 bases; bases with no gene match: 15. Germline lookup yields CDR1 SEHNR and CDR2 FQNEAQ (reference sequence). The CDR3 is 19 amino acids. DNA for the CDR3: TGTGCCAGCAGCTTTAGACTAGCGGGAGGTACCACAATGATGAATGAGCAGTTCTTC. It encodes CASSFRLAGGTTMMNEQFF.

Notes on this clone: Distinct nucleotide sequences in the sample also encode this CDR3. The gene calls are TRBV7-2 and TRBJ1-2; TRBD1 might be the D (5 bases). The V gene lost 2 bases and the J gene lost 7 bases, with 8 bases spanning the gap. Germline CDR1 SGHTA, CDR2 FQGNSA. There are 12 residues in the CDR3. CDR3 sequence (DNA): TGTGCCAGCAGCTTACAGGGTCTTGGCTACACCTTC. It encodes CASSLQGLGYTF.

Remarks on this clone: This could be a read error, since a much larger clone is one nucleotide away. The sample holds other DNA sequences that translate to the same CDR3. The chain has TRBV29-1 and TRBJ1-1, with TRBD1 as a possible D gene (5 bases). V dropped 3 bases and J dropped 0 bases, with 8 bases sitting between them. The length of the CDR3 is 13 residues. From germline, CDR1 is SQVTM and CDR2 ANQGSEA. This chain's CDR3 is CSVEGRLNTEAFF. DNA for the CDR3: TGCAGCGTTGAGGGACGGTTGAACACTGAAGCTTTCTTT.

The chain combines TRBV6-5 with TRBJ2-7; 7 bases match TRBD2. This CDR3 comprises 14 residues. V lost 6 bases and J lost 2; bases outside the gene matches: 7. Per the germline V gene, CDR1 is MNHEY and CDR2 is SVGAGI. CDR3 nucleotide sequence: TGTGCCAGCAGCCCCGGGACTACAACCTACGAGCAGTACTTC. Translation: CASSPGTTTYEQYF.

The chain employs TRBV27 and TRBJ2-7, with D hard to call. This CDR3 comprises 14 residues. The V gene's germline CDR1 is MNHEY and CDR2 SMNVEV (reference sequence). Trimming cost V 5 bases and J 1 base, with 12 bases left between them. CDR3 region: CASSAPGRSYEQYF. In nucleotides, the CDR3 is TGTGCCAGCAGTGCCCCAGGACGGTCCTACGAGCAGTACTTC.

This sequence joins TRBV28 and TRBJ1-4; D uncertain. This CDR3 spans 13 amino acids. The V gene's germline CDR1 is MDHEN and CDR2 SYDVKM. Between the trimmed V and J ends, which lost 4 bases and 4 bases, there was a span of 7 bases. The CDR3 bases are TGTGCCAGCAGTTCGCCCTTTAATGAAAAACTGTTTTTT. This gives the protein CASSSPFNEKLFF.

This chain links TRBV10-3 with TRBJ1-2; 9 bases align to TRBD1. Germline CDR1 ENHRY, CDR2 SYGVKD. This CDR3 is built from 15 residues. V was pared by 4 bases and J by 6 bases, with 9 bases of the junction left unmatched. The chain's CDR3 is CAISAGGTGSDGYTF. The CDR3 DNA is TGTGCCATCAGTGCGGGAGGGACAGGGTCTGATGGCTACACCTTC.

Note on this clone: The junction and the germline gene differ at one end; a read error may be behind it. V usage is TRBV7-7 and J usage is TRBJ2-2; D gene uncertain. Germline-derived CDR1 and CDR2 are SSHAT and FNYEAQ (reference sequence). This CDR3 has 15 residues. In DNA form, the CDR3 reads TGTGCTAGCAGCCTTCACCCTGGCGGTACCGGGGAGCTGTTTTTT. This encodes CASSLHPGGTGELFF.

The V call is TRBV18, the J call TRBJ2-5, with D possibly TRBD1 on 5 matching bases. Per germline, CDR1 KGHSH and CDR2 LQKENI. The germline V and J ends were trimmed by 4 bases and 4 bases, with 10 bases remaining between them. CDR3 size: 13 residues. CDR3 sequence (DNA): TGTGCCAGCTCACGCCTCCAGGGAGAGACCCAGTACTTC. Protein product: CASSRLQGETQYF.

In DNA, the CDR3 is TGTGCCAGCCCCAATCAGCCCCAGCATTTT. It codes for CASPNQPQHF. The rearrangement uses TRBV6-1 and TRBJ1-5, with D unclear. The V gene's germline CDR1 is MNHNS and CDR2 SASEGT. The CDR3 contains 10 residues. V lost 8 bases and J lost 3, with 2 bases in between.

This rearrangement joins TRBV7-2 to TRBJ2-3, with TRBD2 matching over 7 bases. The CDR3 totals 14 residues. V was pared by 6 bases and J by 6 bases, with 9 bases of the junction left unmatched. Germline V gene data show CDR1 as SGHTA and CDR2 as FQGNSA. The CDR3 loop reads CASSQRVGGDTQYF. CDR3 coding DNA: TGTGCCAGCAGTCAGAGAGTGGGAGGGGATACGCAGTATTTT.

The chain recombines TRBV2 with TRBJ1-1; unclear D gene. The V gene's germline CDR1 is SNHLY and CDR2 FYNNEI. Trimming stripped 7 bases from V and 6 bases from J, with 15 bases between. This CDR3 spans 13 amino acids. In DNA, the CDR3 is TGTGCCAGCACTCTGGGATCTGGGCCTGAAGCTTTCTTT. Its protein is CASTLGSGPEAFF.

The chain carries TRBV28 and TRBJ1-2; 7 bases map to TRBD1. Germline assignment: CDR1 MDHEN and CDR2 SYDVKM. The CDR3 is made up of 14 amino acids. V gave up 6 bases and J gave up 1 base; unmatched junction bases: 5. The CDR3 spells CASRSGTVNYGYTF. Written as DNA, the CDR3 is TGTGCCAGCAGAAGTGGGACAGTTAACTATGGCTACACCTTC.

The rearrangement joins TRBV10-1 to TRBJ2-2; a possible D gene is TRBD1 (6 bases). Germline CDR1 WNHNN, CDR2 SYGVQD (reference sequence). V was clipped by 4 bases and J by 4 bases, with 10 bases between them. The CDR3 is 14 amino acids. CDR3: CASSAGAGTGELFF. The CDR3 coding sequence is TGCGCCAGCAGTGCAGGGGCCGGCACCGGGGAGCTGTTTTTT.

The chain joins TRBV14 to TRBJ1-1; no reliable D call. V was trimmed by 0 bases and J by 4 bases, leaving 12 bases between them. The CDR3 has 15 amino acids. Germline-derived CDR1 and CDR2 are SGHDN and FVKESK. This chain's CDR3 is CASSQDLRVGTEAFF. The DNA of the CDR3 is TGTGCCAGCAGCCAAGATCTAAGGGTAGGCACTGAAGCTTTCTTT.

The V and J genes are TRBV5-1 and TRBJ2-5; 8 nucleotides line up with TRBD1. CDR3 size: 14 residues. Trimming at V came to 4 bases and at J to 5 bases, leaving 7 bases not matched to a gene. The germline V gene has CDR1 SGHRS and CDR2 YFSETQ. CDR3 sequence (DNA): TGCGCCAGCAGCGCAGACAGGGGCGGGGAGACCCAGTACTTC. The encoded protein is CASSADRGGETQYF.

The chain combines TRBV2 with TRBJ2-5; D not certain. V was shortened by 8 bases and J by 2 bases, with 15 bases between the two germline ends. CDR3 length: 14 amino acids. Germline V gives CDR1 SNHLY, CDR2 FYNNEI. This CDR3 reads CASGQGTTQETQYF. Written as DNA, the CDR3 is TGTGCCAGCGGCCAAGGCACCACACAAGAGACCCAGTACTTC.

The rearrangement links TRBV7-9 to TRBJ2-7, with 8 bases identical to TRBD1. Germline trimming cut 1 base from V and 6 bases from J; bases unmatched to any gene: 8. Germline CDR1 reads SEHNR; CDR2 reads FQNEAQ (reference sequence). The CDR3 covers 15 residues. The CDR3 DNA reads TGTGCCAGCAGCTTAGGACAGGGGCCCTCTGGCGAGCAGTACTTC. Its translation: CASSLGQGPSGEQYF.

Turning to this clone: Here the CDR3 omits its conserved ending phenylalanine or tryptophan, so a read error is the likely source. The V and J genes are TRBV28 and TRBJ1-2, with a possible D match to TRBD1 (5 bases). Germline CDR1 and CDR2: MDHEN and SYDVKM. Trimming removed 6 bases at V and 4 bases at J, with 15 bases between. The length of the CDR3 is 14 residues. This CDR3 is CASRPGSIGYGYTC. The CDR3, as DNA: TGTGCCAGCAGACCAGGGAGTATTGGCTATGGCTACACCTGC.

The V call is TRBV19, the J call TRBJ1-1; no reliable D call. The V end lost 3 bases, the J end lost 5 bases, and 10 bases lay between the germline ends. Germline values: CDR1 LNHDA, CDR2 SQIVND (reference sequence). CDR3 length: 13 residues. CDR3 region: CASSMRGGTEAFF. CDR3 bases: TGTGCCAGTAGTATGCGGGGAGGAACTGAAGCTTTCTTT.

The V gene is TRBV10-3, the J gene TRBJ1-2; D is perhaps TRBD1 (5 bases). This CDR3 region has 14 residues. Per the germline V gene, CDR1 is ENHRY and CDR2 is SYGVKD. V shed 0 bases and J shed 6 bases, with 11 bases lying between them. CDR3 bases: TGTGCCATCAGTGAGTCGTCCGCAGGGAATGGCTACACCTTC. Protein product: CAISESSAGNGYTF.

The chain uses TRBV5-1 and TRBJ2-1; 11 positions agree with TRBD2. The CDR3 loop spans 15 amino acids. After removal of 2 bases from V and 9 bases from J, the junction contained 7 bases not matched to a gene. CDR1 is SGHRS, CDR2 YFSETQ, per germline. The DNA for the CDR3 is TGCGCCAGCAGCTTAGCGACTAGCGGGATCGGTGAGCAGTTCTTC. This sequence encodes CASSLATSGIGEQFF.

DNA of the CDR3: TGCGCCAGCAGCCAAGATGTAACCGGCGGCTACACCTTC. Protein: CASSQDVTGGYTF. The chain is built from TRBV4-1 and TRBJ1-2, with D hard to call. Trimming took 0 bases from V and 8 from J, leaving 10 bases between them. CDR3 length: 13 residues. Per germline, CDR1 MGHRA and CDR2 YSYEKL.

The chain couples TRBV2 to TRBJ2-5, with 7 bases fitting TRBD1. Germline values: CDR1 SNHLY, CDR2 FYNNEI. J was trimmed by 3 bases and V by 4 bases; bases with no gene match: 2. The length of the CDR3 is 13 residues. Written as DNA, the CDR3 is TGTGCCAGCAGTGGGGACAGCGAAGAGACCCAGTACTTC. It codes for CASSGDSEETQYF. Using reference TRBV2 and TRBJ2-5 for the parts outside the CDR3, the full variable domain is EPEVTQTPSHQVTQMGQEVILRCVPISNHLYFYWYRQILGQKVEFLVSFYNNEISEKSEIFDDQFSVERPDGSNFTLKIRSTKLEDSAMYFCASSGDSEETQYFGPGTRLLVL.

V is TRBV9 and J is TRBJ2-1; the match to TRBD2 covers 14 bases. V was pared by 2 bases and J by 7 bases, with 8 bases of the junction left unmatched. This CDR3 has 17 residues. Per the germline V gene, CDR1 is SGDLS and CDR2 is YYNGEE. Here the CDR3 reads CASSVVGLAGVGNEQFF. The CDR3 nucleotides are TGTGCCAGCAGCGTGGTGGGACTAGCGGGAGTGGGGAATGAGCAGTTCTTC.

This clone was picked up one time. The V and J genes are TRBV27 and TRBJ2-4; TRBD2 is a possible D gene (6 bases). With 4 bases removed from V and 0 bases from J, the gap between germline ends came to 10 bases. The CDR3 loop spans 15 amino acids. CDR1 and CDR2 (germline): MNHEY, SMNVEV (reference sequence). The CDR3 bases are TGTGCCAGCAGTTCCGGAGGGTTAGCCAAAAACATTCAGTACTTC. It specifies CASSSGGLAKNIQYF.

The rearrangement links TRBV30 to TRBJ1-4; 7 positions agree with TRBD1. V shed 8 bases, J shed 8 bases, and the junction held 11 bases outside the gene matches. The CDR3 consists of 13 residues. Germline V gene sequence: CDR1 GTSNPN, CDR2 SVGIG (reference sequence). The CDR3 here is CAGADLRGEKLFF. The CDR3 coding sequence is TGTGCCGGGGCCGACCTCAGGGGGGAAAAACTGTTTTTT.

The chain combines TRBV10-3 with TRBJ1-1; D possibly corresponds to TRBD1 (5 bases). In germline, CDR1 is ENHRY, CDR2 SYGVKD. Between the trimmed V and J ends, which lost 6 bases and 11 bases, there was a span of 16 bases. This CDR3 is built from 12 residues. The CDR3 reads CAISPWGDRAFF. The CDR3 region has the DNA TGTGCCATCAGCCCATGGGGGGACCGGGCTTTCTTT.

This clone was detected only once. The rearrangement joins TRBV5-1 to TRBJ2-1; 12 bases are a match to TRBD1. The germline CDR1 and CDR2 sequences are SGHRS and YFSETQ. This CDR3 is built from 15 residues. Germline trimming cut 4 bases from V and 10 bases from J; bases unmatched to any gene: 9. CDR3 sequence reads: CASSPRDRGLGEQFF. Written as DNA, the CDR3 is TGCGCCAGCAGCCCCCGGGACAGGGGGCTAGGAGAGCAGTTCTTC.

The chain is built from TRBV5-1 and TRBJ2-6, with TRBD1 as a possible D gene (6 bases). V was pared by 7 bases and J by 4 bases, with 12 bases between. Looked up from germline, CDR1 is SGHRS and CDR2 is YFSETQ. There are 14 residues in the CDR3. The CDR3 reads CASSTGAGANVLTF. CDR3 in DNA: TGCGCCAGCTCGACAGGAGCCGGGGCCAACGTCCTGACTTTC.

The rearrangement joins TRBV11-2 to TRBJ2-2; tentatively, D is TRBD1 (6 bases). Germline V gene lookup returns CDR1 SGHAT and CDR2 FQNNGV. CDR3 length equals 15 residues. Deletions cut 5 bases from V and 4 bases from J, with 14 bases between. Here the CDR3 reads CASSRDTTATGELFF. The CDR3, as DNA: TGTGCCAGCAGCCGGGACACAACCGCCACCGGGGAGCTGTTTTTT.

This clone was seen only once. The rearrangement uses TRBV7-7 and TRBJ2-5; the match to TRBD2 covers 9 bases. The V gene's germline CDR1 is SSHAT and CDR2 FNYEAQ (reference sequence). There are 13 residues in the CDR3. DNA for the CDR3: TGTGCTAGCGGCGGGGGGGCCCGAGAGACCCAGTACTTC. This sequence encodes CASGGGARETQYF. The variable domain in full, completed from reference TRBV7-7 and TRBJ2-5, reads GAGVSQSPRYKVTKRGQDVTLRCDPISSHATLYWYQQALGQGPEFLTYFNYEAQPDKSGLPSDRFSAERPEGSISTLTIQRTEQRDSAMYRCASGGGARETQYFGPGTRLLVL.